A selection of T cell receptor beta chains follows, all from one sample in a study of blood T cell repertoires in COVID-19. Sequencing used immunoSEQ multiplex PCR; TCRdb keeps in-frame clones, though not all of them. The sample consists of 110,000 to 150,000 clones, approximately 80% of them appearing once. The sequenced sample was PBMCs or T cells enriched from blood (not recorded which). The receptors here all came from a woman between 50 and 59 years old who had recovered from COVID-19. The CDR3 runs from the conserved cysteine through the conserved F or W. Each record gives: D gene, V gene, J gene, clone size, CDR3 protein, CDR3 DNA. A D gene is named only where the DNA matches it firmly. Size tells how often a clone was seen (once, few, many) or the class of an expanded clone, and some rows leave it out.

NA	TRBV2	TRBJ1-5	few	CASIGEGGQPQHF	TGTGCCAGCATCGGGGAGGGAGGTCAGCCCCAGCATTTT
NA	TRBV11-2	TRBJ1-3	NA	CASSLLPGNTIYF	TGTGCCAGCAGCCTATTACCAGGAAACACCATATATTTT
TRBD2	TRBV4-1	TRBJ2-7	NA	CASSHLAGGREQYF	TGCGCCAGCAGCCATCTAGCGGGGGGTCGGGAGCAGTACTTC
TRBD1	TRBV6-7	TRBJ1-2	NA	CASSYRYRGRGGLKGYTF	TGTGCCAGCAGTTACAGGTACAGGGGGCGAGGGGGTCTAAAAGGCTACACCTTC
NA	TRBV14	TRBJ1-1	NA	CASSQDLAEGTFF	TGTGCCAGCAGCCAAGATCTCGCCGAGGGAACTTTCTTT
NA	TRBV11-1	TRBJ2-5	NA	CASSPGSNKETQYF	TGTGCCAGCAGCCCTGGGAGCAACAAAGAGACCCAGTACTTC
TRBD1	TRBV28	TRBJ1-1	NA	CASRLRDSDSVF	TGTGCCAGCAGACTCCGGGACAGCGACTCGGTGTTT
NA	TRBV28	TRBJ1-1	NA	CASSSGAGGYTEAFF	TGTGCCAGCAGTTCAGGAGCGGGAGGGTACACTGAAGCTTTCTTT
TRBD1	TRBV6-5	TRBJ2-7	NA	CASTVWTGYDEQYF	TGTGCCAGCACAGTTTGGACAGGGTACGACGAGCAGTACTTC
NA	TRBV19	TRBJ1-1	NA	CASSILMNTEAFF	TGTGCCAGTAGTATACTAATGAACACTGAAGCTTTCTTT
TRBD1	TRBV11-2	TRBJ1-2	few	CASSANRGNYGYTF	TGTGCCAGCAGCGCCAACAGGGGGAACTATGGCTACACCTTC
NA	TRBV15	TRBJ1-1	NA	CATPTGLNTEAFF	TGTGCCACCCCCACGGGGTTGAACACTGAAGCTTTCTTT
TRBD1	TRBV28	TRBJ2-2	few	CASSARPGQGNSGELFF	TGTGCCAGCAGTGCACGCCCGGGACAGGGAAATTCCGGGGAGCTGTTTTTT
TRBD1	TRBV6-5	TRBJ2-1	many	CASTHDEGASNEQFF	TGTGCCAGCACCCACGACGAGGGGGCTAGCAATGAGCAGTTCTTC
NA	TRBV25-1	TRBJ1-6	NA	CASSGSGTRNSPLHF	TGTGCCAGCAGTGGTTCCGGGACACGTAATTCACCCCTCCACTTT
NA	TRBV6-6	TRBJ2-7	NA	CASSYGLKGDEQYF	TGTGCCAGCAGTTACGGGCTGAAAGGGGACGAGCAGTACTTC
NA	TRBV4-1	TRBJ1-1	NA	CASSQESGVFAKNTEAFF	TGCGCCAGCAGCCAAGAAAGCGGGGTTTTCGCAAAGAACACTGAAGCTTTCTTT